Each of the 32 T cell receptor beta chains below was sequenced from the same sample in a study of blood T cell repertoires in COVID-19. Some clones are missing from TCRdb's copy, which holds only in-frame ones; the method was immunoSEQ multiplex PCR. The table records about 300,000 clones, 85% to 90% of them present only once. Sequenced sample: peripheral blood. The receptors here all came from a man aged 40-55 years with acute or convalescent COVID-19.

The chain is built from TRBV5-1 and TRBJ2-1; TRBD2 aligns across 7 bases. Per germline, CDR1 SGHRS and CDR2 YFSETQ. The length of the CDR3 is 15 residues. Trimming cost V 0 bases and J 0 bases; bases outside gene matches: 0. DNA for the CDR3: TGCGCCAGCAGCTTGGCTAGCGGCTCCTACAATGAGCAGTTCTTC. Protein product: CASSLASGSYNEQFF.

The rearrangement uses TRBV7-6 and TRBJ2-3; 7 bases match TRBD2. The junction had 9 bases not matched to a gene; V was cut back by 5 bases and J by 4 bases. In germline, CDR1 is SGHVS, CDR2 FNYEAQ. The CDR3 totals 15 residues. The CDR3 DNA reads as TGTGCCAGCAGCCCTAAGGTTGGGAGGGCAGATACGCAGTATTTT. Translated: CASSPKVGRADTQYF.

The V call is TRBV7-2, the J call TRBJ1-5; the D is unclear. V gave up 2 bases and J gave up 5 bases, with 13 bases separating them. The CDR3 has 15 amino acids. Germline V lookup: CDR1 SGHTA, CDR2 FQGNSA. The chain's CDR3 is CASSLWPLGDQPQHF. As DNA, the CDR3 is TGTGCCAGCAGCTTATGGCCCCTCGGGGATCAGCCCCAGCATTTT.

The genes are TRBV10-3 and TRBJ2-7; 7 bases are shared with TRBD1. Unmatched junction bases numbered 6, after V lost 6 bases and J lost 4 bases. Germline V gene sequence: CDR1 ENHRY, CDR2 SYGVKD. The CDR3 loop spans 13 amino acids. The CDR3 DNA sequence: TGTGCCATCAGCGTCAGGGGGTTATACGAGCAGTACTTC. This sequence encodes CAISVRGLYEQYF.

The chain carries TRBV5-1 and TRBJ2-7; 10 bases map to TRBD2. CDR1 and CDR2 from the germline V gene are SGHRS and YFSETQ. The V and J ends lost 0 bases and 0 bases, in that order; junction bases with no gene match: 3. The CDR3 sequence is 16 residues long. DNA of the CDR3: TGCGCCAGCAGCTTGGGGCTAGCGGGGGACTCCTACGAGCAGTACTTC. Translating gives CASSLGLAGDSYEQYF.

This clone was counted a single time. V and J are TRBV10-1 and TRBJ2-1; 15 bases align to TRBD2. Germline lookup yields CDR1 WNHNN and CDR2 SYGVQD (reference sequence). This CDR3 has 15 amino acids. V lost 3 bases and J lost 7; bases outside the gene matches: 1. The CDR3 is CASSEGTSGGNEQFF. The CDR3 nucleotides read TGCGCCAGCAGTGAAGGGACTAGCGGGGGGAATGAGCAGTTCTTC.

The rearrangement uses TRBV6-2 or TRBV6-3 and TRBJ2-5; 7 bases map to TRBD1. The CDR3 totals 14 residues. The V and J ends lost 6 bases and 0 bases, in that order; junction bases with no gene match: 4. CDR1 is MNHEY and CDR2 is SVGEGT in the germline V gene. The CDR3 spells CASRPQGDQETQYF. CDR3 nucleotides: TGTGCCAGCAGGCCTCAGGGGGACCAAGAGACCCAGTACTTC.

This clone has a handful of counts. The chain carries TRBV5-1 and TRBJ1-1, with 8 positions matching TRBD1. The CDR3 is 15 residues long. V shed 3 bases, J shed 4 bases, and the junction held 8 bases outside the gene matches. CDR1 is SGHRS, CDR2 YFSETQ, per germline. The CDR3 nucleotides are TGCGCCAGCAGCTCTATGACAGGGGTGGGCACTGAAGCTTTCTTT. Its protein product is CASSSMTGVGTEAFF.

The chain combines TRBV19 with TRBJ1-2; 9 nucleotides line up with TRBD1. The germline CDR1 and CDR2 sequences are LNHDA and SQIVND (reference sequence). Unmatched junction bases numbered 9, after V lost 8 bases and J lost 5 bases. The CDR3 runs to 14 residues. This CDR3 reads CASSDRGSRYGYTF. The CDR3 bases are TGTGCCAGTTCGGACAGGGGTTCGCGTTATGGCTACACCTTC.

The chain uses TRBV9 and TRBJ2-2; 12 nucleotides align to TRBD1. This CDR3 is built from 16 residues. V lost 4 bases to trimming and J lost 3 bases; unmatched junction nucleotides: 4. From germline, CDR1 is SGDLS and CDR2 YYNGEE. The chain's CDR3 is CASSTGTGGDTGELFF. The CDR3 DNA follows: TGTGCCAGCAGCACTGGGACAGGGGGCGACACCGGGGAGCTGTTTTTT.

The V call is TRBV6-6, the J call TRBJ2-3; TRBD2 matches at 11 bases. Trimming at V came to 5 bases and at J to 10 bases, leaving 5 bases not matched to a gene. This CDR3 region has 13 residues. CDR1 is MNHNY and CDR2 is SVGAGI in the germline V gene (reference sequence). CDR3 in amino acids: CASSGGLAAPQYF. The DNA of the CDR3 is TGTGCCAGCAGTGGGGGACTAGCGGCGCCGCAGTATTTT.

CDR3 sequence: CASSFSGRASYNEQFF. The DNA of the CDR3 is TGCGCCAGCAGCTTCTCCGGGAGGGCTTCCTACAATGAGCAGTTCTTC. The chain couples TRBV5-1 to TRBJ2-1; 8 nucleotides line up with TRBD2. This CDR3 contains 16 residues. CDR1 and CDR2 (germline): SGHRS, YFSETQ. V was pared by 2 bases and J by 1 base, with 5 bases of the junction left unmatched. Looking up the rest from reference TRBV5-1 and TRBJ2-1 gives the full variable domain: KAGVTQTPRYLIKTRGQQVTLSCSPISGHRSVSWYQQTPGQGLQFLFEYFSETQRNKGNFPGRFSGRQFSNSRSEMNVSTLELGDSALYLCASSFSGRASYNEQFFGPGTRLTVL.

This chain links TRBV6-1 with TRBJ1-5, with a weak D call TRBD1 (5 bases). The CDR3 sequence is 15 residues long. V lost 1 base and J lost 4, with 11 bases in between. Germline V gene lookup returns CDR1 MNHNS and CDR2 SASEGT. CDR3 sequence (DNA): TGTGCCAGCAGTGAAGGGGGCAGGGTGAATCAGCCCCAGCATTTT. Translation gives CASSEGGRVNQPQHF.

The V and J genes are TRBV5-6 and TRBJ2-5; TRBD2 matches 9 bases. V trimming: 3 bases; J trimming: 3 bases; junction bases outside the gene matches: 3. The CDR3 length is 14 residues. Germline V gene sequence: CDR1 SGHDT, CDR2 YYEEEE. CDR3: CASSCGGGKETQYF. CDR3 nucleotides: TGTGCCAGCAGCTGCGGGGGGGGCAAAGAGACCCAGTACTTC.

The J gene is TRBJ2-5, the V gene TRBV2; a possible D gene is TRBD1 (6 bases). Trimming removed 7 bases at V and 5 bases at J, with 14 bases between. Germline V gene data show CDR1 as SNHLY and CDR2 as FYNNEI. This CDR3 has 13 amino acids. Here the CDR3 DNA reads TGTGCCAGCAAAGGCACAGGGCAGGAGACCCAGTACTTC. This sequence encodes CASKGTGQETQYF.

V usage is TRBV3-1 (or the pseudogene TRBV3-2) and J usage is TRBJ1-2; D not resolved. CDR3 length equals 14 residues. V was trimmed by 4 bases and J by 10 bases, leaving 19 bases between them. Germline CDR1 and CDR2: LGHDT and YNNKEL (reference sequence). CDR3 in amino acids: CASSPIPIQTDYTF. For the CDR3, the DNA is TGTGCCAGCAGCCCTATCCCCATACAGACCGACTACACCTTC.

The chain recombines TRBV7-9 with TRBJ2-7, with D tentatively TRBD1 (5 bases). The V gene's germline CDR1 is SEHNR and CDR2 FQNEAQ (reference sequence). CDR3 length: 16 residues. Trimming took 2 bases from V and 0 from J, leaving 14 bases between them. The CDR3 is CASSLKGEYSSYEQYF. The DNA of the CDR3 is TGTGCCAGCAGCTTAAAAGGGGAATACAGCTCCTACGAGCAGTACTTC.

The gene calls are TRBV7-9 and TRBJ1-3; TRBD1 might be the D (5 bases). The germline V gene has CDR1 SEHNR and CDR2 FQNEAQ (reference sequence). Trimming stripped 4 bases from V and 1 base from J, with 14 bases between. CDR3 length equals 16 residues. The CDR3 DNA is TGTGCCAGCAGCTCCCCCGGGGGGGGGTCTGGAAACACCATATATTTT. Translating it yields CASSSPGGGSGNTIYF.

DNA for the CDR3: TGTGCCAGCGTGGACAGGCCGAATGAAAAACTGTTTTTT. It translates to CASVDRPNEKLFF. The chain couples TRBV12-3 or TRBV12-4 to TRBJ1-4; 7 bases are shared with TRBD1. CDR3 size: 13 residues. The J segment lost 5 bases and the V segment lost 8 bases, leaving 5 bases of the junction unmatched.

The V and J genes are TRBV7-8 and TRBJ1-3; D may be TRBD1 (5 bases). The V gene lost 2 bases and the J gene lost 0 bases, with 11 bases spanning the gap. The CDR3 loop spans 16 amino acids. Germline CDR1 SGHVS, CDR2 FQNEAQ. CDR3 nucleotides: TGTGCCAGCAGCTTACCACAGGTCTACTCTGGAAACACCATATATTTT. As protein: CASSLPQVYSGNTIYF.

The chain combines TRBV24-1 with TRBJ1-5; D call uncertain. CDR1 is KGHDR, CDR2 SFDVKD, per germline. The germline V and J ends were trimmed by 9 bases and 0 bases, with 11 bases remaining between them. The CDR3 has 14 residues. CDR3 region: CATLDGDSNQPQHF. The CDR3 coding sequence is TGTGCCACCTTAGACGGGGATAGCAATCAGCCCCAGCATTTT.

The gene calls are TRBV4-1 and TRBJ1-5, with 12 bases matching TRBD1. The CDR3 is 19 residues long. J was trimmed by 5 bases and V by 4 bases; bases with no gene match: 15. Germline CDR1 and CDR2: MGHRA and YSYEKL. The DNA of the CDR3 is TGCGCCAGCAGCCTCCGGGACAGGGGGCAAGTAGTCAAGGATCAGCCCCAGCATTTT. As protein: CASSLRDRGQVVKDQPQHF.

CDR3 nucleotide sequence: TGTGCCAGCCAATCACAGGCGGAAATGGCTAACTATGGCTACACCTTC. This sequence encodes CASQSQAEMANYGYTF. The V and J genes are TRBV9 and TRBJ1-2, with a tentative D call TRBD1 (5 bases). Per germline, CDR1 SGDLS and CDR2 YYNGEE. V shed 7 bases and J shed 0 bases, with 19 bases lying between them. The CDR3 is made up of 16 amino acids.

This clone has a handful of counts. The genes are TRBV4-1 and TRBJ2-1, with 8 nucleotides matching TRBD2. The CDR3 covers 17 residues. With 0 bases clipped from V and 6 bases from J, the junction kept 10 bases outside the gene matches. CDR1 MGHRA and CDR2 YSYEKL come from the germline V gene. The CDR3 DNA follows: TGCGCCAGCAGCCAAGATCTATCGGGGGGGCCCGGCAATGAGCAGTTCTTC. As protein: CASSQDLSGGPGNEQFF.

This chain joins TRBV27 and TRBJ1-6; D is possibly TRBD1 (6 bases). This CDR3 has 15 amino acids. Germline V gene data show CDR1 as MNHEY and CDR2 as SMNVEV (reference sequence). Trimming cost V 7 bases and J 8 bases, with 18 bases left between them. DNA of the CDR3: TGTGCCAGCACTTTCTCGAGGGGGAGGGATTCACCCCTCCACTTT. The encoded protein is CASTFSRGRDSPLHF.

The sample holds one count of this clone. The chain recombines TRBV7-2 with TRBJ1-3; 8 bases are a match to TRBD1. In germline, CDR1 is SGHTA, CDR2 FQGNSA. With V trimmed by 4 bases and J by 4 bases, 6 bases remained unmatched. The length of the CDR3 is 15 residues. The CDR3 nucleotides read TGTGCCAGCAGCTATACAGGGGGAGGAGGAAACACCATATATTTT. Translation gives CASSYTGGGGNTIYF. The full variable domain, its missing parts supplied by reference TRBV7-2 and TRBJ1-3, is GAGVSQSPSNKVTEKGKDVELRCDPISGHTALYWYRQSLGQGLEFLIYFQGNSAPDKSGLPSDRFSAERTGGSVSTLTIQRTQQEDSAVYLCASSYTGGGGNTIYFGEGSWLTVV.

This chain joins TRBV9 and TRBJ1-1, with 7 bases identical to TRBD1. The CDR3 spans 15 residues. Per germline, CDR1 SGDLS and CDR2 YYNGEE. The V and J ends lost 4 bases and 3 bases, in that order; junction bases with no gene match: 9. The DNA of the CDR3 is TGTGCCAGCAGCCCAAGAGGGGGCCTAGACACTGAAGCTTTCTTT. Protein: CASSPRGGLDTEAFF.

The chain links TRBV14 to TRBJ2-1; D is perhaps TRBD2 (5 bases). CDR1 is SGHDN and CDR2 is FVKESK in the germline V gene. V was cut by 1 base and J by 0 bases, with 7 bases left in between. The CDR3 covers 15 residues. CDR3 sequence (DNA): TGTGCCAGCAGCCAAGGACTACTCTCCTACAATGAGCAGTTCTTC. Protein product: CASSQGLLSYNEQFF.

J is TRBJ2-3 and V is TRBV5-1, with a weak D call TRBD2 (5 bases). Germline V lookup: CDR1 SGHRS, CDR2 YFSETQ. This CDR3 has 14 residues. V gave up 3 bases and J gave up 6 bases, with 14 bases separating them. CDR3: CASSWAGSGDTQYF. The CDR3 DNA reads TGCGCCAGCAGCTGGGCGGGCTCCGGGGATACGCAGTATTTT. Variable domain in full (rest from reference TRBV5-1 and TRBJ2-3): KAGVTQTPRYLIKTRGQQVTLSCSPISGHRSVSWYQQTPGQGLQFLFEYFSETQRNKGNFPGRFSGRQFSNSRSEMNVSTLELGDSALYLCASSWAGSGDTQYFGPGTRLTVL.

The chain carries TRBV21-1 and TRBJ1-1; TRBD1, the table's D call, lacks a check against the DNA. TRBV21-1 is assigned pseudogene status. CDR3 length: 13 residues. CDR3 bases: TGTGCCAGCAGCACAACAGCTGCCACTGAAGCTTTCTTT. Protein sequence: CASSTTAATEAFF.

This chain joins TRBV5-5 and TRBJ1-1; D possibly corresponds to TRBD1 (5 bases). The ends were cut back, 1 base at V and 5 bases at J, with 12 bases in the middle. Germline CDR1 and CDR2: SGHKS and YYEKEE (reference sequence). The CDR3 is made up of 14 amino acids. The DNA of the CDR3 is TGTGCCAGCAGCTTGTACGGGGGAGAAACTGAAGCTTTCTTT. It specifies CASSLYGGETEAFF. The whole variable domain, remainder taken from reference TRBV5-5 and TRBJ1-1, is DAGVTQSPTHLIKTRGQQVTLRCSPISGHKSVSWYQQVLGQGPQFIFQYYEKEERGRGNFPDRFSARQFPNYSSELNVNALLLGDSALYLCASSLYGGETEAFFGQGTRLTVV.

The J gene is TRBJ1-2, the V gene TRBV10-3; 7 bases map to TRBD1. The ends lost 5 bases at V and 7 bases at J; junction bases unmatched: 7. The CDR3 has 13 residues. Germline loops: CDR1 ENHRY, CDR2 SYGVKD. The CDR3 here is CAISYDRAGGYTF. CDR3 DNA: TGTGCCATCAGTTACGACAGGGCAGGTGGCTACACCTTC.